This T cell receptor beta chain was identified during a study of yellow fever vaccine responses in identical twins. Germline assignment: CDR1 SGHAT and CDR2 FQDESV (reference sequence). The CDR3 sequence is 13 residues long. Between the trimmed V and J ends, which lost 0 bases and 3 bases, there was a span of 6 bases. TCRdb reanalysed the RT-PCR reads using MiXCR and keeps one entry per CDR3 protein. The repertoire holds about 2,100 distinct CDR3 sequences, with 80% to 90% as singletons. Study outcomes and limitations: Twins' T cell vaccine responses reportedly looked partly convergent, partly personalized.

This clonotype was seen a few times. Its antigen is not known. This clonotype originated in a woman in her late teens or twenties who received the yellow fever vaccine. The J gene is TRBJ2-7, the V gene TRBV11-1, with unresolved D. The source was T cells from blood (PBMCs), unsorted or a sorted subset (not recorded which), collected before or after yellow fever vaccination (not recorded which). The CDR3 bases are TGTGCCAGCAGCTTAGCGGGGTACTACGAGCAGTACTTC. It translates to CASSLAGYYEQYF. The full variable domain, completed using reference TRBV11-1 and TRBJ2-7, is EAEVAQSPRYKITEKSQAVAFWCDPISGHATLYWYRQILGQGPELLVQFQDESVVDDSQLPKDRFSAERLKGVDSTLKIQPAELGDSAMYLCASSLAGYYEQYFGPGTRLTVT.